A selection of T cell receptor beta chains follows, all from one sample in a study of T cell repertoires in cytomegalovirus infection. MiXCR was run by TCRdb on the reads, yielding one entry per CDR3 protein. The sample yields 450,000 to 550,000 distinct CDR3 sequences, 16% seen once. Sequenced: CD8+ T cells from PBMCs. The receptor set was obtained from a human donor in good health (CMV status not recorded). Some clones in this sample may be carry-over from other donors' samples. Both conserved end residues are part of each CDR3. The D gene is left open where the match is weak. Clone size is shown for a subset of rows, as once, few, many or a class of expanded clone.

TRBV7-6	many	TRBD1	TRBJ2-1	CASSFGTGRDEQFF	TGTGCCAGCAGCTTTGGGACAGGGAGAGATGAGCAGTTCTTC
TRBV11-2	few	.	TRBJ2-5	CASSPTKHF	TGTGCCAGCAGCCCCACCAAACACTTC
TRBV29-1	.	.	TRBJ1-2	CSVGRTRGGYTF	TGCAGCGTTGGAAGGACACGGGGTGGCTACACCTTC
TRBV7-9	many	.	TRBJ1-1	CASSFQNSDTEAFF	TGTGCCAGCAGCTTTCAAAACAGTGACACTGAAGCTTTCTTT
TRBV6-1	many	.	TRBJ2-7	CASSEIAVSSYEQYF	TGTGCCAGCAGTGAAATAGCGGTAAGCTCCTACGAGCAGTACTTC
TRBV6-1	many	.	TRBJ1-1	CASSVGAGGGSSTEAFF	TGTGCCAGCAGTGTTGGCGCTGGGGGGGGGAGTAGCACTGAAGCTTTCTTT
TRBV20-1	.	.	TRBJ1-1	CSAREGGDTEAFF	TGCAGTGCTAGAGAGGGTGGTGATACTGAAGCTTTCTTT
TRBV19	.	.	TRBJ1-5	CASYQAGQPQHF	TGTGCCAGTTACCAGGCAGGCCAGCCCCAGCATTTT
TRBV27	few	TRBD1	TRBJ1-4	CASSRRWTGGEKLFF	TGTGCCAGCAGCAGAAGATGGACAGGGGGAGAAAAACTGTTTTTT
TRBV30	.	.	TRBJ1-1	CAFSIGGSAEAFF	TGTGCCTTTAGCATTGGGGGGTCTGCTGAAGCTTTCTTT
TRBV7-9	many	.	TRBJ2-2	CASSIIQGLTGELFF	TGTGCCAGCAGCATAATACAGGGCTTGACCGGGGAGCTGTTTTTT
TRBV7-9	few	.	TRBJ2-1	CASSLVAPLGDEQFF	TGTGCCAGCAGCTTAGTCGCTCCCCTGGGGGATGAGCAGTTCTTC
TRBV28	.	TRBD2	TRBJ2-4	CASSSSGRGKNFQYF	TGTGCCAGCAGTTCTAGCGGGAGGGGCAAAAACTTTCAGTACTTC
TRBV19	.	.	TRBJ2-5	CASSGEGRGLQETQYF	TGTGCCAGTAGCGGGGAAGGGCGGGGACTGCAAGAGACCCAGTACTTC
TRBV6-4	.	TRBD1	TRBJ2-1	CASSIKGQSNEQFF	TGTGCCAGCTCTATTAAGGGACAGAGCAATGAGCAGTTCTTC
TRBV27	few	.	TRBJ1-1	CASSNGQDTEAFF	TGTGCCAGCAGTAATGGACAAGACACTGAAGCTTTCTTT
TRBV7-6	many	.	TRBJ2-3	CASSPAPLLDTQYF	TGTGCCAGCAGCCCAGCGCCTCTTTTAGATACGCAGTATTTT
TRBV15	few	.	TRBJ1-5	CATSISDSRELDSNQPQHF	TGTGCCACCAGCATCTCGGACAGCCGTGAACTTGATAGCAATCAGCCCCAGCATTTT
TRBV10-3	.	.	TRBJ2-7	CAISEWARFSYEQYF	TGTGCCATCAGTGAGTGGGCGAGATTCTCCTACGAGCAGTACTTC
TRBV12-5	.	.	TRBJ2-2	CASGTTLATGELFF	TGTGCTAGTGGTACCACCCTTGCCACCGGGGAGCTGTTTTTT
TRBV7-6	many	TRBD1	TRBJ1-5	CASSNGTGFNQPQHF	TGTGCCAGCAGCAATGGGACAGGGTTCAATCAGCCCCAGCATTTT
TRBV6-5	few	.	TRBJ2-3	CASSPGLTGTDTQYF	TGTGCCAGCAGTCCTGGACTTACTGGGACAGATACGCAGTATTTT
TRBV20-1	few	.	TRBJ1-2	CSATDGNDYGYTF	TGCAGTGCTACCGACGGAAATGACTATGGCTACACCTTC
TRBV27	few	.	TRBJ2-7	CASSMTQNYEQYF	TGTGCCAGCAGTATGACACAAAACTACGAGCAGTACTTC
TRBV25-1	.	TRBD2	TRBJ2-1	CASTGGRAENEQFF	TGTGCCAGCACTGGCGGGAGGGCCGAGAATGAGCAGTTCTTC
TRBV6-5	many	.	TRBJ1-1	CASSYFNLVTYSGSGTEAFF	TGTGCCAGCAGTTACTTTAACCTTGTTACCTACTCGGGATCAGGAACTGAAGCTTTCTTT
TRBV19	many	.	TRBJ1-5	CASSSGSYSNQPQHF	TGTGCCAGTAGTTCAGGGAGTTATAGCAATCAGCCCCAGCATTTT
TRBV20-1	few	.	TRBJ2-3	CSAREAIKLSDTQYF	TGCAGTGCTAGAGAGGCTATCAAGCTATCAGATACGCAGTATTTT
TRBV4-1	.	.	TRBJ2-7	CASSQDLKNRANEQYF	TGCGCCAGCAGCCAAGATCTCAAAAACAGGGCGAACGAGCAGTACTTC
TRBV30	.	.	TRBJ2-2	CAWTPTATGELFF	TGTGCCTGGACCCCGACAGCGACCGGGGAGCTGTTTTTT
TRBV14	many	.	TRBJ2-5	CASSQFGLGYQETQYF	TGTGCCAGCAGCCAATTCGGACTGGGTTACCAAGAGACCCAGTACTTC
TRBV28	few	.	TRBJ1-4	CASTYPSRRASGSNEKLFF	TGTGCCAGCACATACCCCTCCCGAAGGGCGTCCGGGTCTAATGAAAAACTGTTTTTT
TRBV5-4	few	.	TRBJ2-1	CASSRLDAVNYNEQFF	TGTGCCAGCAGCAGACTAGATGCCGTGAATTACAATGAGCAGTTCTTC
TRBV2	.	.	TRBJ1-2	CASGGDLPGDKGGYTF	TGTGCCAGCGGGGGGGACCTCCCAGGAGACAAGGGGGGCTACACCTTC
TRBV9	few	TRBD2	TRBJ2-1	CASSGGLAGGPRYNEQFF	TGTGCCAGCAGCGGGGGACTAGCGGGAGGGCCTAGGTACAATGAGCAGTTCTTC